The 2 T cell receptor beta chains in this list originate from one sample, sequenced in a study of T cell changes during pregnancy in multiple sclerosis. Libraries were prepared by immunoSEQ multiplex PCR; TCRdb keeps only in-frame clonotypes and omits some of them. The sample yields roughly 80,000 clones, about 90% seen once. The sample here was peripheral blood, taken before pregnancy. Receptors were obtained from a female donor with multiple sclerosis, enrolled in a pregnancy study.

The gene calls are TRBV19 and TRBJ1-1; D ambiguous. Trimming removed 6 bases at V and 4 bases at J, with 12 bases between. The germline gives CDR1 LNHDA, CDR2 SQIVND (reference sequence). CDR3 length: 13 residues. CDR3 bases: TGTGCCAGTAGCAGAACGGAGGCCACTGAAGCTTTCTTT. This codes for CASSRTEATEAFF.

This sequence joins TRBV11-2 and TRBJ2-5, with 9 bases that match TRBD2. Germline V lookup: CDR1 SGHAT, CDR2 FQNNGV. The CDR3 contains 16 residues. V shed 4 bases, J shed 3 bases, and the junction held 9 bases outside the gene matches. The CDR3 region has the DNA TGTGCCAGCAGCTCTACCGCGGGGGGGCGGGAAGAGACCCAGTACTTC. Its protein product is CASSSTAGGREETQYF.